This entry features one T cell receptor (beta chain) sequence. These data originate in a study of T cell repertoires in ileal Crohn's disease. Study details: Median disease duration was nearly eight years; 35% smoked at surgery.

The germline V gene encodes CDR1 MDHEN and CDR2 SYDVKM. The CDR3 covers 11 residues. The V end lost 11 bases, the J end lost 7 bases, and 14 bases lay between the germline ends. TCRdb keeps only in-frame clones here, not all; method: immunoSEQ multiplex PCR. The profile shows 6,500 to 7,500 clones, about two thirds of them singletons. Noted time point: proximal margin of the surgical specimen (macroscopically non-inflamed). Adults with ileal or ileocolonic Crohn's disease and an indication for resection were eligible. This clonotype was obtained from an adult with Crohn's disease. The sequencing input was ileal tissue. V gene TRBV28 combines with J gene TRBJ1-2; maybe TRBD1 (5 bases). CDR3 residues: CAAGGTSGYTF. For the CDR3, the DNA is TGTGCCGCGGGGGGGACTTCTGGCTACACCTTC.